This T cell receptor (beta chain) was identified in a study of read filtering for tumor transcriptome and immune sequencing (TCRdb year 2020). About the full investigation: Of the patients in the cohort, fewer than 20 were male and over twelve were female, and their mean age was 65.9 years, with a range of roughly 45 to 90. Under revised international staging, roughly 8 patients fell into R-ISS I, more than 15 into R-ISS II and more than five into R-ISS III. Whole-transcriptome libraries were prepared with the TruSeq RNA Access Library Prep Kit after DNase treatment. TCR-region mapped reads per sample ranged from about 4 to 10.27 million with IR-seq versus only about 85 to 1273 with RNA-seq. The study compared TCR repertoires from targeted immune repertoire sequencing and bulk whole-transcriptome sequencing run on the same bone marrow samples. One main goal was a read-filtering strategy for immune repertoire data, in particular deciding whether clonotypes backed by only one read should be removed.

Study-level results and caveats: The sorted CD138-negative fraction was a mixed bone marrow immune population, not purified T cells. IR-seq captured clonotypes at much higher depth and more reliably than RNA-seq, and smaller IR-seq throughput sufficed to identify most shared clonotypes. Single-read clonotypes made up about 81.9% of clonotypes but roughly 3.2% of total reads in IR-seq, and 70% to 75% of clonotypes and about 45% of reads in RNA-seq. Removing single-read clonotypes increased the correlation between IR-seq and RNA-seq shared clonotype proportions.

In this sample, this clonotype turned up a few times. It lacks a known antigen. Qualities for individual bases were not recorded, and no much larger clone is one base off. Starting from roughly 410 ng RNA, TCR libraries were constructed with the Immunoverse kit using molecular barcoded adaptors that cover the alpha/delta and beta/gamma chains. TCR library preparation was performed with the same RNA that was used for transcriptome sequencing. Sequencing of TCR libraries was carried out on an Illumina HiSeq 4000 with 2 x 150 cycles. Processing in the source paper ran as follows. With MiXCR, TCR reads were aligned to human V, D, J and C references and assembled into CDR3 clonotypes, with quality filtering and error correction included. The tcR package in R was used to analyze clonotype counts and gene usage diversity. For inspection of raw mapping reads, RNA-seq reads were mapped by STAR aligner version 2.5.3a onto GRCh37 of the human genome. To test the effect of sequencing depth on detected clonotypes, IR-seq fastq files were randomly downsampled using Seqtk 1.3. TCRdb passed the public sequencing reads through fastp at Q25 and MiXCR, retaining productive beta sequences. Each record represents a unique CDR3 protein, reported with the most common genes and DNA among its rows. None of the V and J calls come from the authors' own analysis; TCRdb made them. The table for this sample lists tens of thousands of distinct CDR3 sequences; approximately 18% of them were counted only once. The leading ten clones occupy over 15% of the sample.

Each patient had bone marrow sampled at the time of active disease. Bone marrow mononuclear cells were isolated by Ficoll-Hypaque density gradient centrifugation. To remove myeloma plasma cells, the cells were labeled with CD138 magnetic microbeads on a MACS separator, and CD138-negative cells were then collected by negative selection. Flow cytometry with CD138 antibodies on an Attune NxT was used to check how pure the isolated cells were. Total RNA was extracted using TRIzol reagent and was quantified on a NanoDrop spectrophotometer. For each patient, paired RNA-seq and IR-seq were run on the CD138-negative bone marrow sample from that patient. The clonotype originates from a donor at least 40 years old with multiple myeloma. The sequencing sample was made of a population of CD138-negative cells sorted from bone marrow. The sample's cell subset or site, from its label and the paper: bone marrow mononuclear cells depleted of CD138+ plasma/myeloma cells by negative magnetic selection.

The DNA sequence is given as TGTGCCAGCAGTGTTGAGACAGGGGGCGGCGAGCAGTACTTC. Translated, this is CASSVETGGGEQYF. The V and J genes are TRBV2 and TRBJ2-7, and 10 junction bases match TRBD1. Unmatched junction bases come to 6, with V trimmed by 4 bases and J by 6 bases. The CDR3 runs 14 residues from the cysteine to the phenylalanine. Here the CDR3 DNA is all that survives: 42 bases in frame from base 1. From the germline V gene, CDR1 is SNHLY and CDR2 is FYNNEI.